Listed below are T cell receptor beta chains from one sample, sequenced in a study of CD8 T cells in ankylosing spondylitis. Each CDR3 protein gets one entry after TCRdb re-called the 5' RACE reads with MiXCR. Among about 280,000 distinct CDR3 sequences listed, 15% to 20% were seen once. Sequencing input: blood, either unsorted or a sorted T cell fraction (not recorded which). These receptors were obtained from a male donor with ankylosing spondylitis or in good health (not recorded which). The CDR3 runs from the conserved cysteine through the conserved F or W. Fields, in order: V gene, clone size, J gene, D gene, CDR3 DNA, CDR3 protein. D genes are given only for firm matches. Clone size is shown for a subset of rows, as once, few, many or a class of expanded clone.

V gene: TRBV5-1; clone size: .; J gene: TRBJ2-3; D gene: .; CDR3 DNA: TGCGCCAGCAGCTTGCAGGGAAAGGGCACAGATACGCAGTATTTT; CDR3 protein: CASSLQGKGTDTQYF
V gene: TRBV28; clone size: .; J gene: TRBJ2-5; D gene: .; CDR3 DNA: TGTGCCAGCAGTTTGGCGGGACGAATCCAAGAGACCCAGTACTTC; CDR3 protein: CASSLAGRIQETQYF
V gene: TRBV20-1; clone size: .; J gene: TRBJ1-1; D gene: .; CDR3 DNA: TGCAGTGCTAGTGCAAGGAACACTGAAGCTTTCTTT; CDR3 protein: CSASARNTEAFF
V gene: TRBV20-1; clone size: many; J gene: TRBJ1-6; D gene: .; CDR3 DNA: TGCAGTGCTAGAGATCTTCGGCTCCTACCCCTCCACTTT; CDR3 protein: CSARDLRLLPLHF
V gene: TRBV29-1; clone size: .; J gene: TRBJ1-1; D gene: TRBD1; CDR3 DNA: TGCAGCGTTTGGGACAGGGGCACTGAAGCTTTCTTC; CDR3 protein: CSVWDRGTEAFF
V gene: TRBV5-1; clone size: .; J gene: TRBJ2-5; D gene: .; CDR3 DNA: TGCGCCAGCAGCTTAACAGGGCTTGTGGAGACCCAGTACTTC; CDR3 protein: CASSLTGLVETQYF
V gene: TRBV10-3; clone size: .; J gene: TRBJ1-5; D gene: TRBD1; CDR3 DNA: TGTGCCACACAGAGTGGGACAGATCAGCCCCAGCATTTT; CDR3 protein: CATQSGTDQPQHF
V gene: TRBV7-9; clone size: .; J gene: TRBJ1-1; D gene: .; CDR3 DNA: TGTGCCAGCAGCTTACCAGGGTTCGCGGCTTTCTTT; CDR3 protein: CASSLPGFAAFF
V gene: TRBV5-6; clone size: few; J gene: TRBJ1-2; D gene: .; CDR3 DNA: TGTGCCAGCAGCGTACCGGGACACCTCAACTATGGCTACACCTTC; CDR3 protein: CASSVPGHLNYGYTF
V gene: TRBV6-2/TRBV6-3; clone size: few; J gene: TRBJ2-1; D gene: .; CDR3 DNA: TGTGCCAGCAGTTTGGGAACTAGTATTGTCATAAATGAGCAGTTCTTC; CDR3 protein: CASSLGTSIVINEQFF
V gene: TRBV27; clone size: few; J gene: TRBJ1-2; D gene: .; CDR3 DNA: TGTGCCAGCAGTTTATCCTCAGGGATAAACGTTGGCTACACCTTC; CDR3 protein: CASSLSSGINVGYTF
V gene: TRBV10-2; clone size: few; J gene: TRBJ1-5; D gene: .; CDR3 DNA: TGCGCCAGCAGTGAGTCGGGAGGTTATGGCAATCAGCCCCAGCATTTT; CDR3 protein: CASSESGGYGNQPQHF
V gene: TRBV12-3/TRBV12-4; clone size: .; J gene: TRBJ1-2; D gene: .; CDR3 DNA: TGTGCCAGCAGTTTAGGGGAAGCTAACTATGGCTACACCTTC; CDR3 protein: CASSLGEANYGYTF
V gene: TRBV5-1; clone size: .; J gene: TRBJ1-1; D gene: TRBD1; CDR3 DNA: TGCACCAGCTCGACAGGGGGAGGCCTGAACACTGAAGCTTTCTTT; CDR3 protein: CTSSTGGGLNTEAFF
V gene: TRBV10-3; clone size: .; J gene: TRBJ2-1; D gene: TRBD2; CDR3 DNA: TGTGCCATCAGTGACCCGGGGACTGGCGGGAGGGGGATCTACAATGAGCAGTTCTTC; CDR3 protein: CAISDPGTGGRGIYNEQFF
V gene: TRBV6-1; clone size: few; J gene: TRBJ1-1; D gene: .; CDR3 DNA: TGTGCCAGCAGTGACAGGGCATGGGGTAACACTGAAGCTTTCTTT; CDR3 protein: CASSDRAWGNTEAFF
V gene: TRBV4-1; clone size: many; J gene: TRBJ2-3; D gene: TRBD1; CDR3 DNA: TGCGCCAGCAGCCTCCGGGACAGGGATGAAGATACGCAGTATTTT; CDR3 protein: CASSLRDRDEDTQYF
V gene: TRBV5-1; clone size: few; J gene: TRBJ1-5; D gene: .; CDR3 DNA: TGCGCCAGCAGCCCAAACGCAGGGAGAGATCAGCCCCAGCATTTT; CDR3 protein: CASSPNAGRDQPQHF
V gene: TRBV5-1; clone size: .; J gene: TRBJ2-1; D gene: TRBD1; CDR3 DNA: TGCACCAGCAGCACAGGACAGGGCGGGAATGAGCAGTTCTTC; CDR3 protein: CTSSTGQGGNEQFF
V gene: TRBV20-1; clone size: few; J gene: TRBJ2-5; D gene: TRBD2; CDR3 DNA: TGCAGTGCTAGAGACGTTAGCGGGGGAACTCAAGAGACCCAGTACTTC; CDR3 protein: CSARDVSGGTQETQYF
V gene: TRBV27; clone size: few; J gene: TRBJ2-1; D gene: .; CDR3 DNA: TGTGCCAGCAGCCTACAGGGTAGTGGACGAGGCAATGAGCAGTTCTTC; CDR3 protein: CASSLQGSGRGNEQFF
V gene: TRBV5-1; clone size: .; J gene: TRBJ2-1; D gene: .; CDR3 DNA: TGCGCCAGCAGCCTCCCGGGGTCCCCTGGCAATGAGCAGTTCTTC; CDR3 protein: CASSLPGSPGNEQFF